Below are 4 T cell receptor beta chains sequenced from a single sample in a study of PD-1 blockade in mismatch repair-deficient tumors (dated by TCRdb to 2016 to 2017). In the paper's terms, the time point label means: identical roughly 11-day culture without peptide (control). These receptors' targets are unknown. Libraries were prepared through the immunoSEQ multiplex PCR assay. TCRdb limited this immuneACCESS table to in-frame rearrangements with V and J called. A share of clones is missing; checked studies link under half to unresolved V genes, and the rest is unexplained. For this sample the table gives over 11,000 clones, of which 80% to 90% were detected only once. Approximately 10% of the sample is held by the ten biggest clonotypes. The specimen comprised cells cultured in vitro, sampled from a patient treated with pembrolizumab. These receptors all stem from an adult with mismatch repair-deficient cancer.

The J gene is TRBJ2-3, the V gene TRBV11-2; D ambiguous. The V and J ends lost 2 bases and 5 bases respectively, with 5 bases between them. From germline, CDR1 is SGHAT and CDR2 FQNNGV. This CDR3 comprises 12 residues. The CDR3 nucleotides read TGTGCCAGCAGCTTATCCCTAGATACGCAGTATTTT. This translates into CASSLSLDTQYF.

The chain has TRBV7-9 and TRBJ1-4, with TRBD1 as a possible D gene (5 bases). Germline assignment: CDR1 SEHNR and CDR2 FQNEAQ (reference sequence). The CDR3 has 15 amino acids. Between the trimmed V and J ends, which lost 3 bases and 0 bases, there was a span of 8 bases. CDR3 sequence: CASSFRGATNEKLFF. The DNA of the CDR3 is TGTGCCAGCAGCTTTCGAGGGGCAACTAATGAAAAACTGTTTTTT. The full variable domain, its missing parts supplied by reference TRBV7-9 and TRBJ1-4, is DTGVSQNPRHKITKRGQNVTFRCDPISEHNRLYWYRQTLGQGPEFLTYFQNEAQLEKSRLLSDRFSAERPKGSFSTLEIQRTEQGDSAMYLCASSFRGATNEKLFFGSGTQLSVL.

J is TRBJ2-1 and V is TRBV10-1; 8 bases are a match to TRBD1. The CDR3 spans 16 residues. The germline CDR1 and CDR2 sequences are WNHNN and SYGVQD (reference sequence). The trim removed 0 bases at V and 3 bases at J, leaving 4 bases unmatched. This CDR3 is CASSESSGQDYNEQFF. The CDR3, as DNA: TGCGCCAGCAGTGAGTCCTCGGGACAGGACTACAATGAGCAGTTCTTC.

The chain uses TRBV5-4 and TRBJ2-2; the match to TRBD1 covers 11 bases. Per germline, CDR1 SGHNT and CDR2 YYREEE (reference sequence). V shed 3 bases, J shed 6 bases, and the junction held 4 bases outside the gene matches. The CDR3 extends over 15 amino acids. In nucleotides, the CDR3 is TGTGCCAGCAGCTCGGGACAGGGGGTCGCCGGGGAGCTGTTTTTT. Encoded protein: CASSSGQGVAGELFF. Filled out from reference TRBV5-4 and TRBJ2-2, the complete variable domain reads ETGVTQSPTHLIKTRGQQVTLRCSSQSGHNTVSWYQQALGQGPQFIFQYYREEENGRGNFPPRFSGLQFPNYSSELNVNALELDDSALYLCASSSGQGVAGELFFGEGSRLTVL.